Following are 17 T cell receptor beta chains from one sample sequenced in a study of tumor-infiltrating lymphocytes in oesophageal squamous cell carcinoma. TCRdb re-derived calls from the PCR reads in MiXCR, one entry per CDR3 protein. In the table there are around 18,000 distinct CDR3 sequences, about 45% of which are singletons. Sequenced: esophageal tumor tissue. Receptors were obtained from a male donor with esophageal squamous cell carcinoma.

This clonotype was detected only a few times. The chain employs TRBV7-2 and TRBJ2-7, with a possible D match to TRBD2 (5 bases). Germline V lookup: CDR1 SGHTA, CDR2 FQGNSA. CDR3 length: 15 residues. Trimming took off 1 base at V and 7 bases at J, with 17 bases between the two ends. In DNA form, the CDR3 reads TGTGCCAGCAGCTTAGTGGGCGGGTCCTTTAATGAGCAGTACTTC. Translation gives CASSLVGGSFNEQYF. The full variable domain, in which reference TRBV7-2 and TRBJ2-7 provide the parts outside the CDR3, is GAGVSQSPSNKVTEKGKDVELRCDPISGHTALYWYRQSLGQGLEFLIYFQGNSAPDKSGLPSDRFSAERTGGSVSTLTIQRTQQEDSAVYLCASSLVGGSFNEQYFGPGTRLTVT.

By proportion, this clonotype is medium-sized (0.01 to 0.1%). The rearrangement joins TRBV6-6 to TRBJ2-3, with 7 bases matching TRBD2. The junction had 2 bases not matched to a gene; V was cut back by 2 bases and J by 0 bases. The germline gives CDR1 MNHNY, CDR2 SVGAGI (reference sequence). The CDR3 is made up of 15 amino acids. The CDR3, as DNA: TGTGCCAGCAGTTACGGGGGGGTGAGCACAGATACGCAGTATTTT. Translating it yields CASSYGGVSTDTQYF.

CDR3 in amino acids: CASSLDGGPSNQPQHF. The CDR3 DNA follows: TGCGCCAGCAGCTTGGATGGGGGGCCCTCGAATCAGCCCCAGCATTTT. The genes are TRBV5-1 and TRBJ1-5; perhaps TRBD1 as D (6 bases). The CDR3 loop spans 16 amino acids. V lost 0 bases and J 4 bases, leaving 14 bases between the germline ends. Looked up from germline, CDR1 is SGHRS and CDR2 is YFSETQ. The entire variable domain, with the rest obtained from reference TRBV5-1 and TRBJ1-5, is as follows: KAGVTQTPRYLIKTRGQQVTLSCSPISGHRSVSWYQQTPGQGLQFLFEYFSETQRNKGNFPGRFSGRQFSNSRSEMNVSTLELGDSALYLCASSLDGGPSNQPQHFGDGTRLSIL.

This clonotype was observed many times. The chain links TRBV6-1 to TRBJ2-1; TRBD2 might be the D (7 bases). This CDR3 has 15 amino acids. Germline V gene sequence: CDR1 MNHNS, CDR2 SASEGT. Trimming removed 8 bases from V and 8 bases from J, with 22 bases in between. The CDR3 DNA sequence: TGTGCCAGCGGGACGAGGGGGGGGCTTGGATATGAGCAGTTCTTC. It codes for CASGTRGGLGYEQFF.

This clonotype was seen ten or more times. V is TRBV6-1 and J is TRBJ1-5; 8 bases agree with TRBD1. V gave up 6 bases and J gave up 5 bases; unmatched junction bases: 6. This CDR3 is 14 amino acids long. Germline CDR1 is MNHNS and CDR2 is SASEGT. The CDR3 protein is CASRDPGGHQPQHF. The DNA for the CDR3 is TGTGCCAGCAGGGACCCAGGGGGCCATCAGCCCCAGCATTTT.

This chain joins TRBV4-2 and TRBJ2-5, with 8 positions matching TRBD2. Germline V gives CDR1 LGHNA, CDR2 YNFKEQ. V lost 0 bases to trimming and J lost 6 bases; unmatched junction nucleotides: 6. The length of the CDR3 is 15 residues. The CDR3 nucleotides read TGTGCCAGCAGCCAAGACCGGGCGGGAGGCAAGACCCAGTACTTC. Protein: CASSQDRAGGKTQYF.

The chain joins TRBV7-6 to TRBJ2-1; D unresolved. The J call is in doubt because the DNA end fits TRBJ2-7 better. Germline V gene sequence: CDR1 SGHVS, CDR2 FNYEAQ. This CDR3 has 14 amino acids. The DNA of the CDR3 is TGTGCCAGCAGCTTAGGGTACGGACGCGGCGAGCAGTACTTC. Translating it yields CASSLGYGRGEQYF.

The CDR3 region is CASSARGQWTSVYEQYF. The CDR3 bases are TGTGCCAGCAGCGCCCGGGGACAGTGGACTAGCGTGTACGAGCAGTACTTC. This chain links TRBV7-6 with TRBJ2-7; 9 positions agree with TRBD2. Germline V gene sequence: CDR1 SGHVS, CDR2 FNYEAQ. CDR3 length: 17 amino acids. With V trimmed by 5 bases and J by 4 bases, 15 bases remained unmatched.

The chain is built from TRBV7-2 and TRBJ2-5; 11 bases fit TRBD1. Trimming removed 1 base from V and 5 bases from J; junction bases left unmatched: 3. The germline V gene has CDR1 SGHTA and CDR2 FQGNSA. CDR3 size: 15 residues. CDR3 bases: TGTGCCAGCAGCTTAGGAGGGACAGGGGGGGAGACCCAGTACTTC. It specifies CASSLGGTGGETQYF.

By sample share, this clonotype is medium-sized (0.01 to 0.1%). The CDR3 loop is CASSFGLAGGGYEQYF. CDR3 in DNA: TGTGCCAGCAGCTTCGGACTAGCGGGAGGGGGGTACGAGCAGTACTTC. The chain has TRBV7-2 and TRBJ2-7; TRBD2 aligns across 15 bases. This CDR3 spans 16 amino acids. V shed 3 bases and J 4 bases; nucleotides not matched to a gene: 4. Per the germline V gene, CDR1 is SGHTA and CDR2 is FQGNSA.

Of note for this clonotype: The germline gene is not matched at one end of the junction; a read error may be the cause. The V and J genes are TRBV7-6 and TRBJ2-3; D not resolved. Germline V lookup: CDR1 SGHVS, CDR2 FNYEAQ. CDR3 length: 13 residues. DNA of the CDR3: TGTGCTAGCAGCTTTTCTAACACACATACGCAGTATTTT. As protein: CASSFSNTHTQYF.

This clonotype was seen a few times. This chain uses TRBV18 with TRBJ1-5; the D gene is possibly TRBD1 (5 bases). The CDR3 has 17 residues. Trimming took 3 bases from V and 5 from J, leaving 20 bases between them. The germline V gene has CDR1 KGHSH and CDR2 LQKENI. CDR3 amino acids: CASSPQHGAMGYQPQHF. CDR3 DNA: TGTGCCAGCTCACCGCAGCACGGGGCGATGGGGTATCAGCCCCAGCATTTT.

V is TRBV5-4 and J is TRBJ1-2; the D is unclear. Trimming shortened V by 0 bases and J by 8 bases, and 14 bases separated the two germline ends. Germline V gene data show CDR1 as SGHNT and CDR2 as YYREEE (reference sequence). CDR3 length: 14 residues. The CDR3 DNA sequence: TGTGCCAGCAGCTTGGACGTTGGGGTTAAGGGCTACACCTTC. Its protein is CASSLDVGVKGYTF.

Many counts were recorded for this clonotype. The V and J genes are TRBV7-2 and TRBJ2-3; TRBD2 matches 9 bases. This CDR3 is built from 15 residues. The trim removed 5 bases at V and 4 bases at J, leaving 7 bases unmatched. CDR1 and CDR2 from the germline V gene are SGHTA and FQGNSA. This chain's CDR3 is CASSGQAGGADTQYF. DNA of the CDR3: TGTGCCAGCAGCGGACAAGCGGGAGGAGCAGATACGCAGTATTTT.

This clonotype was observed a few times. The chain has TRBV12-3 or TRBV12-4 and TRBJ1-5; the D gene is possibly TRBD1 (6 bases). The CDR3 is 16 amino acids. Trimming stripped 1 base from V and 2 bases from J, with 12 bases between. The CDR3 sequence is CASSLGLGGGNQPQHF. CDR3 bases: TGTGCCAGCAGTTTAGGTCTAGGGGGAGGCAATCAGCCCCAGCATTTT.

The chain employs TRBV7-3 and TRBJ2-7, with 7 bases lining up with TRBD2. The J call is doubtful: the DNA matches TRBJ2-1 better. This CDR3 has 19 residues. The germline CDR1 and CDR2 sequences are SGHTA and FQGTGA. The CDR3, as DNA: TGTGCCAGCAACCCTCAGGACGGGAGGTCTAGCGGCTCCTACAATGAGCAGTTCTTC. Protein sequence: CASNPQDGRSSGSYNEQFF.

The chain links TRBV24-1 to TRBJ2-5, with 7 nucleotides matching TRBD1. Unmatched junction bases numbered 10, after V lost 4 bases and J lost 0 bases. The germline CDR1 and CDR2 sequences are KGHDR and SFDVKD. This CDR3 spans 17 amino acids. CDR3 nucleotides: TGTGCCACCAGTGACCCGACAGGGAATCTTTACCAAGAGACCCAGTACTTC. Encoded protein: CATSDPTGNLYQETQYF.